This TCR beta chain originates from a study of early T cells in non-severe SARS-CoV-2 infection. Study background: Alpha and beta chains were unpaired, from unsorted whole-blood bulk RNA.

This clonotype showed up many times. Antigen: not known. Study observations and caveats: A preference for anti-spike CD8 responses marked VDJdb matching, which missed private and CD4 specificities.

Attachment of unique molecular identifiers to individual cDNA molecules was performed. TCRdb recomputed calls from the 5' RACE reads with MiXCR, one row per CDR3 protein. Among some 80,000 distinct CDR3 sequences listed, 10% were seen once. The receptor was isolated from an adult who was a healthcare worker with PCR-confirmed SARS-CoV-2 infection or an uninfected control (not recorded which). Here the sequenced sample was whole blood, taken at baseline.

Here the CDR3 DNA reads TGTGCCAGCTCACCAGGGCTGGGAGCTTTCTTT. Amino acids: CASSPGLGAFF. This chain joins TRBV18 and TRBJ1-1; D is uncertain. CDR3 length: 11 amino acids. Germline V gene sequence: CDR1 KGHSH, CDR2 LQKENI. With 2 bases removed from V and 10 bases from J, the gap between germline ends came to 8 bases. The full variable domain, rest sourced from reference TRBV18 and TRBJ1-1, is NAGVMQNPRHLVRRRGQEARLRCSPMKGHSHVYWYRQLPEEGLKFMVYLQKENIIDESGMPKERFSAEFPKEGPSILRIQQVVRGDSAAYFCASSPGLGAFFGQGTRLTVV.